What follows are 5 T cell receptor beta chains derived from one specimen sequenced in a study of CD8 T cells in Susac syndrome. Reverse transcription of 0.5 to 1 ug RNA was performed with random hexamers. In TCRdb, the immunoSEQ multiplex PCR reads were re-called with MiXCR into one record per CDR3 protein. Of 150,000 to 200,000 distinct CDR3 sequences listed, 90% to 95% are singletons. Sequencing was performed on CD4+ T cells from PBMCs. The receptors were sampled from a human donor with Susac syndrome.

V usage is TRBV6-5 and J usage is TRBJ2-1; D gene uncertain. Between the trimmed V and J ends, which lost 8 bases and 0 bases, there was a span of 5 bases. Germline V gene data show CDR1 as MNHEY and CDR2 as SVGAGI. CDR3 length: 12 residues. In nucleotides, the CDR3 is TGTGCCAGCCAGGTCTCCTACAATGAGCAGTTCTTC. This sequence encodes CASQVSYNEQFF.

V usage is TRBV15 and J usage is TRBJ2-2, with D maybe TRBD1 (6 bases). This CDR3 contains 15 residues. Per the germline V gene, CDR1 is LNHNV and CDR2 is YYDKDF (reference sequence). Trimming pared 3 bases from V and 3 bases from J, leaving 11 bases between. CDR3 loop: CATSRANRDTGELFF. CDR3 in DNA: TGTGCCACCAGCAGGGCAAACAGGGACACCGGGGAGCTGTTTTTT. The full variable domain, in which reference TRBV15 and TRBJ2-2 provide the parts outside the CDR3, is DAMVIQNPRYQVTQFGKPVTLSCSQTLNHNVMYWYQQKSSQAPKLLFHYYDKDFNNEADTPDNFQSRRPNTSFCFLDIRSPGLGDTAMYLCATSRANRDTGELFFGEGSRLTVL.

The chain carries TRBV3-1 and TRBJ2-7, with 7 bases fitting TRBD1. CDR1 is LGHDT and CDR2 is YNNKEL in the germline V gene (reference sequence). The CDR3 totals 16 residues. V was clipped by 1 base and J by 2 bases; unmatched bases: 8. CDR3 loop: CASSQAPNRGPYEQYF. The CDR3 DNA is TGTGCCAGCAGCCAAGCTCCGAACAGGGGCCCCTACGAGCAGTACTTC.

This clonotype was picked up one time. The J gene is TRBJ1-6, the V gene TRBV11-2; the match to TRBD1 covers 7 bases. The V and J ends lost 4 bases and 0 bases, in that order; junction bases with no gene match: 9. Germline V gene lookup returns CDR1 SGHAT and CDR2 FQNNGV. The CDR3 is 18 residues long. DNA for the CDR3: TGTGCCAGCAGCTCCACGACAGGGTGGGGCTCCTATAATTCACCCCTCCACTTT. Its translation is CASSSTTGWGSYNSPLHF.

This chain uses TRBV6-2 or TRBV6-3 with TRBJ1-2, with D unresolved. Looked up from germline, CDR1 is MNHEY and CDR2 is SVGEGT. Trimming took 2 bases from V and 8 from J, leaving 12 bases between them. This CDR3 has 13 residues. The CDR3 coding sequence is TGTGCCAGCAGTTACCTTCAAGGCTTCGGCTACACCTTC. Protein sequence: CASSYLQGFGYTF.